This T cell receptor beta chain was identified in a study of blood T cell repertoires in COVID-19. Study background: T cells, B-cell-depleted T cells, or PBMCs provided the cDNA or gDNA that served as material.

The V end lost 7 bases, the J end lost 0 bases, and 16 bases lay between the germline ends. The germline gives CDR1 GTSNPN, CDR2 SVGIG (reference sequence). This CDR3 contains 15 residues. Original analysis: Counts of nucleated cells, estimated from reference gene primer amplification, were obtained. Profiling relied on immunoSEQ multiplex PCR, and the TCRdb table lists in-frame clones only, not all of them. V and J calls plus clone size are reproduced from that table; the DNA served to infer D and trimming. The sample has 120,000 to 150,000 clones; 65% to 85% are singletons. This rearrangement joins TRBV30 to TRBJ1-3; D remains unclear. The sequenced sample was peripheral blood. The TCR sequence derives from a man in his fifties or sixties with active or convalescent COVID-19. CDR3 region: CASEYSGFSGNTIYF. CDR3 in DNA: TGTGCCTCAGAATATTCTGGCTTCTCTGGAAACACCATATATTTT.